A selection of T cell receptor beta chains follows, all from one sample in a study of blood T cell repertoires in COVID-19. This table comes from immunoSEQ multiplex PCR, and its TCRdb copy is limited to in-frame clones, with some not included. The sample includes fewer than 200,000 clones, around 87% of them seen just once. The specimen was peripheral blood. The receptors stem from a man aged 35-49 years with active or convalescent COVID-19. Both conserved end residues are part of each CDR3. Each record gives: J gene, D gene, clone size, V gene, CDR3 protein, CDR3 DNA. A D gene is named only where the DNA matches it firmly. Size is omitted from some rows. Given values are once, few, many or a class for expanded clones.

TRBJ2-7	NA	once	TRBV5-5	CASSVDGGSYEQYF	TGTGCCAGCAGCGTCGACGGCGGTTCCTACGAGCAGTACTTC
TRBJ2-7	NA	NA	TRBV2	CASSKGQLTYEQYF	TGTGCCAGCAGTAAAGGACAGCTCACCTACGAGCAGTACTTC
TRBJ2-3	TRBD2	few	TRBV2	CASQTSGGSDTQYF	TGTGCCAGCCAAACTAGCGGGGGTTCAGATACGCAGTATTTT
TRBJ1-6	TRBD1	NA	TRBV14	CASSQDWTGNSPLHF	TGTGCCAGCAGCCAAGATTGGACAGGAAATTCACCCCTCCACTTT
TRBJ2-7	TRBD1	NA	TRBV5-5	CASTSLRQGYEQYF	TGTGCCAGCACCTCCCTGAGACAGGGCTACGAGCAGTACTTC
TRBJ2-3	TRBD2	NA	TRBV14	CASSQHLAGGTDTQYF	TGTGCCAGCAGCCAACATCTAGCGGGGGGCACAGATACGCAGTATTTT
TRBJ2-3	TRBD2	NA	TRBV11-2	CASSRARAGATDTQYF	TGTGCCAGCAGCCGCGCCCGAGCGGGGGCCACAGATACGCAGTATTTT
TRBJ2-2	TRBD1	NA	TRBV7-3	CASSRGQGRTGELFF	TGTGCCAGCAGCCGGGGACAGGGGAGAACCGGGGAGCTGTTTTTT
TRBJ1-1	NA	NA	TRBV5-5	CASSLTGDTEAFF	TGTGCCAGCAGCTTGACAGGTGACACTGAAGCTTTCTTT
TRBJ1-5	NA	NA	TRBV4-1	CASSRTVNQPQHF	TGCGCCAGCAGCCGGACAGTTAATCAGCCCCAGCATTTT
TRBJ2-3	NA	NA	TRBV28	CASSLSSGFVGSGEGTQYF	TGTGCCAGCAGTTTATCTTCAGGGTTTGTCGGGAGCGGCGAGGGTACGCAGTATTTT
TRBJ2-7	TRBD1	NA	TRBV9	CASSEGQDIYEQYF	TGTGCCAGCAGCGAGGGACAGGATATCTACGAGCAGTACTTC
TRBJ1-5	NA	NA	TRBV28	CASSFRSNQPQHF	TGTGCCAGCAGTTTCCGTAGCAATCAGCCCCAGCATTTT
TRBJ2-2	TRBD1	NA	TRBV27	CASRDRQGIDGELFF	TGTGCCAGCAGGGACCGACAGGGAATAGACGGGGAGCTGTTTTTT
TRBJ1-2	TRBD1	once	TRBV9	CASSVQTGGPYGYTF	TGTGCCAGCAGCGTCCAGACAGGGGGGCCCTATGGCTACACCTTC
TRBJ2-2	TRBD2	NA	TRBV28	CASRDSGAANMAGELFF	TGTGCCAGCAGGGATAGCGGGGCCGCCAATATGGCCGGGGAGCTGTTTTTT
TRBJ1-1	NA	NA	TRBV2	CASRSQVNTEAFF	TGTGCCAGCAGGTCACAGGTGAACACTGAAGCTTTCTTT
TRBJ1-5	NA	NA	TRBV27	CASSPTYSNQPQHF	TGTGCCAGCAGCCCGACTTATAGCAATCAGCCCCAGCATTTT
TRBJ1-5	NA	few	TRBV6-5	CAAGVGGNQPQHF	TGTGCCGCCGGGGTTGGAGGCAATCAGCCCCAGCATTTT
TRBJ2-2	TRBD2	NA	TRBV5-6	CASRQAGATGELFF	TGTGCCAGCCGACAAGCGGGGGCCACCGGGGAGCTGTTTTTT
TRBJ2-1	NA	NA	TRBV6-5	CASSYIRGAGNEQFF	TGTGCCAGCAGTTACATCCGGGGGGCGGGGAATGAGCAGTTCTTC
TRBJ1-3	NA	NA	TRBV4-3	CASSQDRLSGNTIYF	TGCGCCAGCAGCCAAGACAGACTCTCTGGAAACACCATATATTTT
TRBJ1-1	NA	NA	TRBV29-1	CSVVQGFESEAFF	TGCAGCGTTGTTCAGGGATTCGAATCTGAAGCTTTCTTT
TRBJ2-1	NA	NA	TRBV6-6	CASSIQGTEQFF	TGTGCCAGCAGTATACAGGGCACTGAGCAGTTCTTC
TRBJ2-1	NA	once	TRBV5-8	CAMAGGSSYNEQFF	TGTGCCATGGCTGGGGGGAGCTCCTACAATGAGCAGTTCTTC
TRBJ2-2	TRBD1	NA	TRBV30	CAWRTGQGVTGELFF	TGTGCCTGGAGGACCGGTCAGGGGGTCACCGGGGAGCTGTTTTTT
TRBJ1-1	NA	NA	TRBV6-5	CASRREGTEAFF	TGTGCCAGCAGAAGGGAGGGGACTGAAGCTTTCTTT
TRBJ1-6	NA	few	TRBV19	CASSIDSSYNSPLHF	TGTGCCAGTAGTATTGACAGCTCCTATAATTCACCCCTCCACTTT
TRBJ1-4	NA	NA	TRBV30	CAWSSLGGRFEKLFF	TGTGCCTGGAGCTCTTTAGGGGGTCGCTTTGAAAAACTGTTTTTT
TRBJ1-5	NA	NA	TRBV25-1	CASRQTGTNQPQHF	TGTGCCAGCCGACAGACAGGTACTAATCAGCCCCAGCATTTT
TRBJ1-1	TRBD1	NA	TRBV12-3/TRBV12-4	CATGQGYTEAFF	TGTGCCACCGGACAGGGGTACACTGAAGCTTTCTTT
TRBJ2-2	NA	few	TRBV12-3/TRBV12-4	CASTPSTGELFF	TGTGCCAGCACCCCTAGCACCGGGGAGCTGTTTTTT
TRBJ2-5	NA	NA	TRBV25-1	CASSDFGQLKTQYF	TGTGCCAGCAGTGACTTTGGTCAGTTAAAGACCCAGTACTTC
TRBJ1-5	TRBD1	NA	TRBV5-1	CASSLGTVNQPQHF	TGCGCCAGCAGCTTAGGGACAGTCAATCAGCCCCAGCATTTT
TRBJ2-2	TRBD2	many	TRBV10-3	CAMYSTSGADTGELFF	TGTGCCATGTACTCGACTAGCGGGGCTGACACCGGGGAGCTGTTTTTT
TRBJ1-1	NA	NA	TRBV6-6	CASSQPVRDTEAFF	TGTGCCAGCAGTCAACCAGTACGGGACACTGAAGCTTTCTTT
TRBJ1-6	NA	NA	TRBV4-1	CASSQEGGAGLGSYNSPLHF	TGCGCCAGCAGCCAAGAAGGTGGTGCGGGTTTGGGCTCCTATAATTCACCCCTCCACTTT
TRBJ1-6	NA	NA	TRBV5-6	CASSIGQYNSPLHF	TGTGCCAGCAGCATAGGACAGTATAATTCACCCCTCCACTTT
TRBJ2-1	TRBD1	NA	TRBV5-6	CASSLSPGQGVNEQFF	TGTGCCAGCAGCTTATCACCGGGACAGGGGGTCAATGAGCAGTTCTTC
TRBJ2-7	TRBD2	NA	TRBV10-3	CAISESGEPSYEQYF	TGTGCCATCAGTGAAAGCGGGGAACCTTCCTACGAGCAGTACTTC